This T cell receptor beta chain was sequenced in a study of graft-versus-host responses after intestinal transplantation. Overall study context: Grafts were multivisceral, liver-intestinal, or isolated intestinal. Anti-thymocyte globulin served as induction for all recipients, who then took tacrolimus and steroids for approximately three years.

Post-transplant bone marrow came from the posterior iliac crest or another site. Produced via immunoSEQ multiplex PCR; TCRdb's table is partial and in-frame only. Here the sample spans about 64,000 clones, just under 95% being singletons. Comment on this clone: What it recognizes is unknown.

Germline CDR1 and CDR2: SQVTM and ANQGSEA. The CDR3 loop spans 13 amino acids. V lost 6 bases and J lost 2, with 14 bases in between. Study outcomes and limitations: Researchers found GvH clones in recipient marrow, and some showed up first in ileum or blood.

This rearrangement joins TRBV29-1 to TRBJ2-7; a possible D gene is TRBD2 (6 bases). The specimen comprised bone marrow, sampled 734 days after intestinal transplantation. This TCR came from a human patient who received an intestinal transplant, so some T cells may come from the graft donor. CDR3: CSVEWGVAYEQYF. The CDR3 DNA sequence: TGCAGCGTCGAGTGGGGGGTCGCCTACGAGCAGTACTTC.